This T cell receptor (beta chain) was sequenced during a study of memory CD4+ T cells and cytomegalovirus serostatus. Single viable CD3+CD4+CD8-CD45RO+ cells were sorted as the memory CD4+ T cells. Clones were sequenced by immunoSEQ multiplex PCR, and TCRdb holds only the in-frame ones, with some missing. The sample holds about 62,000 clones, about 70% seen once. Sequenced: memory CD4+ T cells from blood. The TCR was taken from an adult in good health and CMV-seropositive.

The CDR3 sequence is CATSRDQGPTFAYEQYF. The CDR3, as DNA: TGTGCCACCAGCAGAGATCAGGGACCAACCTTTGCCTACGAGCAGTACTTC. The rearrangement links TRBV15 to TRBJ2-7; D tentatively reads TRBD1 or TRBD2 (5 bases each). The V and J ends lost 0 bases and 2 bases respectively, with 17 bases between them. Per germline, CDR1 LNHNV and CDR2 YYDKDF (reference sequence). This CDR3 has 17 amino acids.